This entry lists 27 T cell receptor beta chains sequenced from one sample in a study of cytomegalovirus exposure and HLA in healthy donors. Primers for the PCR totalled 60 Vbeta and 13 Jbeta. Using immunoSEQ multiplex PCR, the repertoire was profiled, and TCRdb retains in-frame clones only, with some absent. The table has around 180,000 clones, just under 80% seen once; the top ten hold around 13%. The sequencing sample was made of PBMCs. The origin of the receptors is a woman between 45 and 60 years old in good health and CMV-seropositive.

The chain recombines TRBV27 with TRBJ1-3; TRBD1 matches 7 bases. Germline CDR1 and CDR2: MNHEY and SMNVEV (reference sequence). With 2 bases clipped from V and 0 bases from J, the junction kept 1 base outside the gene matches. This CDR3 comprises 15 residues. In DNA, the CDR3 is TGTGCCAGCAGTTTACAGGGGGGCTCTGGAAACACCATATATTTT. Translation: CASSLQGGSGNTIYF.

The rearrangement joins TRBV18 to TRBJ2-3; TRBD2 aligns across 7 bases. The CDR3 spans 15 residues. The V and J ends lost 0 bases and 1 base, in that order; junction bases with no gene match: 1. CDR1 and CDR2 (germline): KGHSH, LQKENI. The CDR3 sequence is CASSPPAGGTDTQYF. The CDR3 region has the DNA TGTGCCAGCTCACCACCCGCGGGAGGCACAGATACGCAGTATTTT.

This clone was found a few times. The rearrangement joins TRBV5-1 to TRBJ1-1; 8 bases map to TRBD1. Trimming cost V 5 bases and J 6 bases; bases outside gene matches: 9. The CDR3 totals 14 residues. Per germline, CDR1 SGHRS and CDR2 YFSETQ. The CDR3 protein is CASSGNRGYAEAFF. The DNA of the CDR3 is TGCGCCAGCAGTGGGAACAGGGGGTATGCTGAAGCTTTCTTT.

The chain is built from TRBV6-5 and TRBJ1-1; 10 nucleotides agree with TRBD1. Germline values: CDR1 MNHEY, CDR2 SVGAGI. The CDR3 consists of 16 residues. The junction had 8 bases not matched to a gene; V was cut back by 4 bases and J by 3 bases. As DNA, the CDR3 is TGTGCCAGCAGTTGGAGACAGGGGGCCCTGGACACTGAAGCTTTCTTT. Protein product: CASSWRQGALDTEAFF.

This clone was counted once. The V call is TRBV2, the J call TRBJ1-5; 10 bases line up with TRBD1. The CDR3 runs to 14 residues. The germline CDR1 and CDR2 sequences are SNHLY and FYNNEI. The trim removed 6 bases at V and 6 bases at J, leaving 5 bases unmatched. The CDR3 here is CASRPDRGPQPQHF. CDR3 nucleotide sequence: TGTGCCAGCAGGCCAGACAGGGGGCCTCAGCCCCAGCATTTT.

The chain couples TRBV2 to TRBJ1-4, with 9 nucleotides matching TRBD1. J gave up 5 bases and V 2 bases, and 3 bases lay outside the gene matches. Per germline, CDR1 SNHLY and CDR2 FYNNEI. This CDR3 has 15 amino acids. The CDR3, as DNA: TGTGCCAGCAGTGAAATTGGGACAGGGAATGAAAAACTGTTTTTT. The encoded protein is CASSEIGTGNEKLFF.

The chain joins TRBV2 to TRBJ1-2; TRBD1 matches 8 bases. Germline trimming cut 7 bases from V and 3 bases from J; bases unmatched to any gene: 22. The germline gives CDR1 SNHLY, CDR2 FYNNEI. The CDR3 totals 19 residues. CDR3 sequence (DNA): TGTGCCAGCAATACGAAGGGAGGGCAGGGGGCTTCGGATTACTATGGCTACACCTTC. This translates into CASNTKGGQGASDYYGYTF.

The chain joins TRBV6-6 to TRBJ1-4; 8 bases map to TRBD1. The V gene end was trimmed by 2 bases and the J gene end by 7 bases; junction bases not matched to a gene: 9. Germline V gives CDR1 MNHNY, CDR2 SVGAGI (reference sequence). This CDR3 has 16 amino acids. CDR3 protein: CASSYPDREGSEKLFF. The CDR3 DNA reads as TGTGCCAGCAGTTACCCGGACAGGGAGGGCTCTGAAAAACTGTTTTTT.

The V call is TRBV7-6, the J call TRBJ1-3; TRBD1 aligns across 8 bases. Trimming at V came to 0 bases and at J to 0 bases, leaving 7 bases not matched to a gene. The germline V gene encodes CDR1 SGHVS and CDR2 FNYEAQ. The CDR3 runs 18 residues. CDR3 nucleotides: TGTGCCAGCAGCTTAGCGCCGGGACAGGAATTCTCTGGAAACACCATATATTTT. Its translation: CASSLAPGQEFSGNTIYF.

As DNA, the CDR3 is TGCGCCAGCAGCGGGGGTGCGGGGGCCGGAACGGGCTACACCTTC. The encoded protein is CASSGGAGAGTGYTF. The chain employs TRBV5-1 and TRBJ1-2; D might be TRBD1 (6 bases). V shed 4 bases and J shed 8 bases, with 21 bases lying between them. CDR1 and CDR2 (germline): SGHRS, YFSETQ. The CDR3 spans 15 residues.

The chain uses TRBV2 and TRBJ2-5, with 12 positions matching TRBD2. Germline trimming cut 4 bases from V and 5 bases from J; bases unmatched to any gene: 14. Germline CDR1 and CDR2: SNHLY and FYNNEI. The CDR3 has 18 amino acids. CDR3 sequence (DNA): TGTGCCAGCAGTGCCGGGACTAGCGGGTGGGCATCCCCCGAGACCCAGTACTTC. Protein sequence: CASSAGTSGWASPETQYF.

The chain couples TRBV11-2 to TRBJ2-1, with 9 nucleotides matching TRBD2. V lost 5 bases, J lost 6 bases, and 8 bases stayed unmatched. Germline V gene sequence: CDR1 SGHAT, CDR2 FQNNGV. CDR3 length: 15 amino acids. The CDR3 region is CASSPGLAGRNEQFF. The CDR3, as DNA: TGTGCCAGCAGCCCAGGGCTAGCGGGGCGCAATGAGCAGTTCTTC.

V gene TRBV7-6 combines with J gene TRBJ2-2, with unresolved D. Trimming left V 0 bases short and J 2 bases short, with 10 bases between. Germline V CDR1 and CDR2: SGHVS, FNYEAQ. This CDR3 contains 16 residues. The CDR3 is CASSLAATHNTGELFF. Here the CDR3 DNA reads TGTGCCAGCAGCTTAGCGGCGACACACAACACCGGGGAGCTGTTTTTT.

This clone has just one count. The chain has TRBV19 and TRBJ1-5; 8 bases fit TRBD1. V lost 11 bases and J lost 0; bases outside the gene matches: 9. CDR1 and CDR2 (germline): LNHDA, SQIVND (reference sequence). The CDR3 runs to 15 residues. The CDR3 here is CAARPRGLSNQPQHF. The CDR3 DNA reads TGTGCCGCACGGCCCAGGGGGCTTAGCAATCAGCCCCAGCATTTT.

The gene calls are TRBV30 and TRBJ2-3, with D perhaps TRBD2 (6 bases). This CDR3 region has 14 residues. Between the trimmed V and J ends, which lost 2 bases and 6 bases, there was a span of 15 bases. The germline gives CDR1 GTSNPN, CDR2 SVGIG (reference sequence). The CDR3 sequence: CAWSLAGLGDTQYF. CDR3 in DNA: TGTGCCTGGAGTTTGGCGGGACTGGGGGATACGCAGTATTTT.

The V and J genes are TRBV30 and TRBJ1-1; D perhaps matches TRBD1 (5 bases). Trimming removed 3 bases at V and 4 bases at J, with 9 bases between. CDR3 length equals 12 residues. CDR1 GTSNPN and CDR2 SVGIG come from the germline V gene (reference sequence). The CDR3 loop is CAWSRQITEAFF. Written as DNA, the CDR3 is TGTGCCTGGAGCCGACAGATCACTGAAGCTTTCTTT.

The chain has TRBV27 and TRBJ1-1; 8 bases line up with TRBD1. Germline CDR1 is MNHEY and CDR2 is SMNVEV (reference sequence). This CDR3 region has 14 residues. V shed 5 bases, J shed 1 base, and the junction held 3 bases outside the gene matches. CDR3 sequence: CASSLGTGNTEAFF. Here the CDR3 DNA reads TGTGCCAGCAGTCTCGGGACAGGGAACACTGAAGCTTTCTTT.

The chain uses TRBV10-1 and TRBJ2-2; D possibly corresponds to TRBD2 (6 bases). The CDR3 consists of 14 residues. From germline, CDR1 is WNHNN and CDR2 SYGVQD (reference sequence). Trimming took off 10 bases at V and 6 bases at J, with 18 bases between the two ends. The DNA of the CDR3 is TGCGCCACCAGCGCCCGGGCGGGGTCCGGGGAGCTGTTTTTT. Its protein is CATSARAGSGELFF.

As concerns this clone: This CDR3 is also generated by other DNA sequences in the sample. V and J are TRBV30 and TRBJ1-2; a possible D gene is TRBD1 (5 bases). The V gene lost 0 bases and the J gene lost 4 bases, with 12 bases spanning the gap. The CDR3 is 14 residues long. Looked up from germline, CDR1 is GTSNPN and CDR2 is SVGIG (reference sequence). The CDR3 DNA reads TGTGCCTGGAGTGTTGGCCAGGGAAGCTATGGCTACACCTTC. This translates into CAWSVGQGSYGYTF.

The V and J genes are TRBV7-9 and TRBJ1-4; D is unresolved. Germline assignment: CDR1 SEHNR and CDR2 FQNEAQ (reference sequence). V shed 1 base and J shed 5 bases, with 8 bases lying between them. CDR3 size: 14 residues. The CDR3 region is CASSLGRGNEKLFF. DNA for the CDR3: TGTGCCAGCAGCTTAGGACGAGGAAATGAAAAACTGTTTTTT.

The V and J genes are TRBV7-3 and TRBJ1-1; 8 nucleotides line up with TRBD1. Germline CDR1 and CDR2: SGHTA and FQGTGA. V gave up 5 bases and J gave up 5 bases; unmatched junction bases: 7. CDR3 length: 14 amino acids. The CDR3 loop is CASSIGTGGTEAFF. In nucleotides, the CDR3 is TGTGCCAGCAGCATAGGGACAGGTGGGACTGAAGCTTTCTTT.

This chain connects TRBV4-2 to TRBJ2-7; the match to TRBD1 covers 8 bases. CDR3 length: 16 residues. Germline lookup yields CDR1 LGHNA and CDR2 YNFKEQ. With 1 base clipped from V and 1 base from J, the junction kept 6 bases outside the gene matches. In nucleotides, the CDR3 is TGTGCCAGCAGCCAAGTCGACAGGGGACATTCCTACGAGCAGTACTTC. This encodes CASSQVDRGHSYEQYF.

V and J are TRBV27 and TRBJ1-1, with no clear D. The CDR3 sequence is 12 residues long. V shed 3 bases and J shed 6 bases, with 8 bases lying between them. The V gene's germline CDR1 is MNHEY and CDR2 SMNVEV (reference sequence). CDR3 DNA: TGTGCCAGCAGTTTGCCCGGGGCTGAAGCTTTCTTT. Protein product: CASSLPGAEAFF.

This chain links TRBV12-2 with TRBJ2-1; the D call in the table, TRBD2, was not verified against the DNA. TRBV12-2 is reported as a pseudogene. The CDR3 spans 15 residues. In DNA, the CDR3 is TGTGCAAGTCGCCTACTAGCGGGGCGTCGGAATGAGCAGTTCTTC. Amino acids: CASRLLAGRRNEQFF.

The chain carries TRBV10-2 and TRBJ1-6; D ambiguous. Germline V gene sequence: CDR1 WSHSY, CDR2 SAAADI. V lost 0 bases and J lost 7, with 7 bases in between. This CDR3 has 14 amino acids. CDR3 in amino acids: CASSESRGNSPLHF. Here the CDR3 DNA reads TGCGCCAGCAGTGAGTCACGGGGAAATTCACCCCTCCACTTT.

The rearrangement uses TRBV11-2 and TRBJ1-1; 9 nucleotides align to TRBD1. After removal of 4 bases from V and 4 bases from J, the junction contained 4 bases not matched to a gene. Germline CDR1 is SGHAT and CDR2 is FQNNGV. This CDR3 contains 14 residues. CDR3 coding DNA: TGTGCCAGCAGCTCACAGGGGGCTGGCACTGAAGCTTTCTTT. This encodes CASSSQGAGTEAFF.

Concerning this clone itself: Different DNA sequences within this sample yield the same CDR3. The chain combines TRBV5-1 with TRBJ1-3, with D maybe TRBD1 (6 bases). V was clipped by 5 bases and J by 2 bases, with 14 bases between them. The CDR3 is 15 residues long. Germline values: CDR1 SGHRS, CDR2 YFSETQ. Written as DNA, the CDR3 is TGCGCCAGCAGTACACAGGGAGCAACTGGAAACACCATATATTTT. It encodes CASSTQGATGNTIYF.